A single T cell receptor (beta chain) is shown here with its context. Its antigen target is currently unknown. There are no base qualities to consult, and no much larger clone falls within one base. Trimming removed 5 bases from V and 10 bases from J, leaving 23 bases between the germline ends. CDR1 and CDR2 are drawn from the germline V gene (reference sequence): LNHDA, SQIVND. The CDR3 goes from the cysteine to the phenylalanine over 15 residues. Just the 45-base CDR3 DNA is kept, in frame starting at base 1. The data stem from a study of CD8 T cells in Susac syndrome (dated by TCRdb to the late 2010s). Regarding the research as a whole: Among the sequenced Susac syndrome patients, over five had clinically active disease and roughly eight were in clinical remission. At blood withdrawal, Susac syndrome patients were therapy-naive, treated with corticosteroids (with IVIg additionally given to some), or treated with IVIg alone. Whether CD8+ T cell activation and differentiation in Susac syndrome was antigen driven was tested using repertoire sequencing. Broader findings and caveats from the paper: The number of individuals in the TCR sequencing and HLA analysis was acknowledged as relatively small. In the CD4+ T cell repertoire of Susac syndrome patients, clonal expansion was not detected.

Peripheral blood CD8+ and CD4+ T cells from healthy donors, Susac syndrome patients and multiple sclerosis patients were profiled by high-throughput TCR beta sequencing. The Susac syndrome patients fulfilled recently defined diagnostic criteria for either definite or probable disease. Bulk CD8+ and CD4+ T cells were purified by magnetic negative isolation, while CD8+ TEMRA cells were enriched using FACS. Blood was drawn into EDTA tubes, processed within 24 hours, and PBMCs were isolated by density gradient centrifugation. PBMCs intended for TCR sequencing were cryopreserved in liquid nitrogen and thawed later in a water bath at 37 degrees C. A purity of at least 90% was achieved for sorted or isolated CD4+, CD8+ and CD8+ TEMRA cells. RNA was extracted using the RNeasy kit, and roughly 0.5 to 1 microgram was reverse transcribed with random hexamers. TCR beta CDR3 regions were amplified with the immunoSEQ multiplex PCR assay covering 54 Vbeta and 13 Jbeta segments. PCR amplification bias was corrected by using a synthetic template baseline for primer optimization and computational correction. As for the original processing: Reads were annotated to V, D and J genes according to IMGT and were analyzed with immunoSEQ Analyzer, with only productive sequences retained. Clonality was computed as one minus Shannon entropy normalized by log2 of the number of productive unique sequences. For each patient and control, public and private clones were evaluated among the 100 most prevalent clones. Susac-specific clones were defined as absent from healthy and MS cohorts, 850 to 1,300 published viral clones and other ImmuneACCESS disease sequences. TCRdb redid the processing of the public reads, applying fastp at Q25 and MiXCR, and retained in-frame beta chains. Rows are combined by CDR3 protein, so each entry shows the most common genes and DNA. None of the V and J calls come from the authors' own analysis; TCRdb made them. Counted in this sample were 150,000 to 200,000 distinct CDR3 sequences; roughly 92% of them appeared once. The top ten hold over 0.095% of the sample.

The TCR comes from a human donor with Susac syndrome. Specimen: CD4+ T cells from PBMCs. The sequence links TRBV19 to TRBJ1-2; tentative D gene TRBD1, with 5 bases matching. The CDR3 reads as follows: CASSPFKGQVPVYTF. The sequence in DNA is TGTGCCAGTAGTCCCTTCAAGGGGCAGGTGCCCGTCTACACCTTC.